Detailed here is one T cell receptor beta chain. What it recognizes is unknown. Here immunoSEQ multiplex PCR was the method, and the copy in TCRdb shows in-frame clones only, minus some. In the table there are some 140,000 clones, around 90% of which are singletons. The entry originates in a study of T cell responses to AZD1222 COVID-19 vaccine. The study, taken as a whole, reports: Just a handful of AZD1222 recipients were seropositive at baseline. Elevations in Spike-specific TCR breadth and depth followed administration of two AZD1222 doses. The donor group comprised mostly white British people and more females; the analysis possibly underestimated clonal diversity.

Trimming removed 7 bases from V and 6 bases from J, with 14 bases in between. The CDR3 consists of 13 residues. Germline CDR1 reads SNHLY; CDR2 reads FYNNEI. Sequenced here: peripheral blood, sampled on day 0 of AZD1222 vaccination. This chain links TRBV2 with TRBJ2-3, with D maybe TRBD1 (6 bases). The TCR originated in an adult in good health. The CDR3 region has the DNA TGTGCCAGCAAGGACCCAGGGGATGATACGCAGTATTTT. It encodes CASKDPGDDTQYF.